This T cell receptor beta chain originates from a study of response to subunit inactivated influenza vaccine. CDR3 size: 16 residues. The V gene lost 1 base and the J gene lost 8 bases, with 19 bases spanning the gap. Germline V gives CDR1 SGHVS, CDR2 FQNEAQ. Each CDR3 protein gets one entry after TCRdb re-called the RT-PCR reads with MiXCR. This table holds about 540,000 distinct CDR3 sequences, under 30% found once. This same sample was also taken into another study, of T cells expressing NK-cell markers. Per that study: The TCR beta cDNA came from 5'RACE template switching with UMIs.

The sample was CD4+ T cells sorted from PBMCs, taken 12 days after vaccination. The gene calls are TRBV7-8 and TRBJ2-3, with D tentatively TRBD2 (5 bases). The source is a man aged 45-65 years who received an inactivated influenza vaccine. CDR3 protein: CASSLEVAPWRATQYF. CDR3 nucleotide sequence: TGTGCCAGCAGCTTAGAGGTTGCACCGTGGCGGGCTACGCAGTATTTT.